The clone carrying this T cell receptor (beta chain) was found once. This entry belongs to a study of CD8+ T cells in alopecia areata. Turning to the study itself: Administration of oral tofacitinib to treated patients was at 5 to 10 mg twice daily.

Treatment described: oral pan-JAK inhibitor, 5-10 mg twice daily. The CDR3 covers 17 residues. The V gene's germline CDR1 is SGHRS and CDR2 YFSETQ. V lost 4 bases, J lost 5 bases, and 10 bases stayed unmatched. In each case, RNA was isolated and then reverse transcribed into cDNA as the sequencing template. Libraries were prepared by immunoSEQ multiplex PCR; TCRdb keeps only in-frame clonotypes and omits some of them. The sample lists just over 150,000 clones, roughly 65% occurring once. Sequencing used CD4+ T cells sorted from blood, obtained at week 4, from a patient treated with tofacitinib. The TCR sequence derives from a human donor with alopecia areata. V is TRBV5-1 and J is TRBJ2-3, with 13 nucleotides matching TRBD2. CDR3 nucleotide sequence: TGCGCCAGCAGCCCGCAACTAGCGGGGGGGATCGGAGATACGCAGTATTTT. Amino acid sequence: CASSPQLAGGIGDTQYF.